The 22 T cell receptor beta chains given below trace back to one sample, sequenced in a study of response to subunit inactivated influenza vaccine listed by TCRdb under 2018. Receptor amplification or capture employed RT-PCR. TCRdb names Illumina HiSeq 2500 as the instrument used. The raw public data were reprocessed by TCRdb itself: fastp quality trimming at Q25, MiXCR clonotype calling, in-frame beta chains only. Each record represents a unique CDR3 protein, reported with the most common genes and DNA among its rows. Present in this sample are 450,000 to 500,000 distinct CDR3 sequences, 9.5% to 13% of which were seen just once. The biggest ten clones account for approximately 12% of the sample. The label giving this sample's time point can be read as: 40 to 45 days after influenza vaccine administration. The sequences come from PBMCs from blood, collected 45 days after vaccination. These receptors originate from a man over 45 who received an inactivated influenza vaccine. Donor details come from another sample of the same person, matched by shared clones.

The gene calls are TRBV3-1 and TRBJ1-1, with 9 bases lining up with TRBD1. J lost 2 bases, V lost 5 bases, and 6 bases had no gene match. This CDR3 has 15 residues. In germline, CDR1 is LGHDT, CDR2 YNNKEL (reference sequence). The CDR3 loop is CASSITGQGNTEAFF. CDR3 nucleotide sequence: TGTGCCAGCAGCATTACGGGACAGGGTAACACTGAAGCTTTCTTT.

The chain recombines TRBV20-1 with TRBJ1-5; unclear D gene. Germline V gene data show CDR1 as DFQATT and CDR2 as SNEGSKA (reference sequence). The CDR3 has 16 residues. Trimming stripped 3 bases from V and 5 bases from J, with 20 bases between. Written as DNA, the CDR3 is TGCAGTGCTAGGCAAACCCAAGGCTATAGGGATCAGCCCCAGCATTTT. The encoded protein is CSARQTQGYRDQPQHF.

The CDR3 protein is CSIGSPRDSTLNEQFF. The CDR3 region has the DNA TGCAGCATTGGAAGCCCACGGGACAGTACCCTCAATGAGCAGTTCTTC. The genes are TRBV29-1 and TRBJ2-1, with TRBD1 identical over 7 bases. From germline, CDR1 is SQVTM and CDR2 ANQGSEA. V trimming: 8 bases; J trimming: 6 bases; junction bases outside the gene matches: 19. This CDR3 comprises 16 residues.

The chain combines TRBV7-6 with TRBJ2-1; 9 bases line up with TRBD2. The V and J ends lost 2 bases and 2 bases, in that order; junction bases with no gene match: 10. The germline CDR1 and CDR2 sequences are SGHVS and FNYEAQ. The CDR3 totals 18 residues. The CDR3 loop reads CASSLYSSSGATYNEQFF. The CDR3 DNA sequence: TGTGCCAGCAGCTTATACTCGTCTAGCGGGGCCACCTACAATGAGCAGTTCTTC.

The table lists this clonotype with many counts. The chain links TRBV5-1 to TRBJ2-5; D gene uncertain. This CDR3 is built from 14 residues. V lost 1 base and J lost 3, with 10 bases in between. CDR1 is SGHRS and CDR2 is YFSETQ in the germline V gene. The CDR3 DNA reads TGCGCCAGCAGCTTGTTTGCTGGAGAAGAGACCCAGTACTTC. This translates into CASSLFAGEETQYF. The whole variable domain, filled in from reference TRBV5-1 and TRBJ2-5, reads KAGVTQTPRYLIKTRGQQVTLSCSPISGHRSVSWYQQTPGQGLQFLFEYFSETQRNKGNFPGRFSGRQFSNSRSEMNVSTLELGDSALYLCASSLFAGEETQYFGPGTRLLVL.

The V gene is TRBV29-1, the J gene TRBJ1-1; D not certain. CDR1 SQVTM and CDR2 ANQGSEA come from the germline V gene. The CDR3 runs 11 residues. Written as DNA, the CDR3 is TGCGCGGTACACCAGATCACTGAAGCTTTCTTT. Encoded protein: CAVHQITEAFF.

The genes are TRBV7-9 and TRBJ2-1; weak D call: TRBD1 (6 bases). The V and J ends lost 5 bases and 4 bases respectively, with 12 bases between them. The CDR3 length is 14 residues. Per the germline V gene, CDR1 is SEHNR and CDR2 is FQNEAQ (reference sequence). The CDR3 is CASSPGANYNEQFF. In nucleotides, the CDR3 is TGTGCCAGCAGCCCAGGGGCAAATTACAATGAGCAGTTCTTC.

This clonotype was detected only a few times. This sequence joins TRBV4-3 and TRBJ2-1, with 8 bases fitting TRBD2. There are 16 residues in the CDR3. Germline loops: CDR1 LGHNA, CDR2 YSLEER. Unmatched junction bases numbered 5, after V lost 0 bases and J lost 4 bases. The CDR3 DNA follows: TGCGCCAGCAGCCAAGATTTCTCTAGCGGGTACAATGAGCAGTTCTTC. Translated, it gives CASSQDFSSGYNEQFF.

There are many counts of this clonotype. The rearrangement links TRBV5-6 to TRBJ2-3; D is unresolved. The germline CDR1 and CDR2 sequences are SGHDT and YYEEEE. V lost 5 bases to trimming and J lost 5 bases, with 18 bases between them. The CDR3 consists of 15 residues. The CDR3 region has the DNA TGTGCCAGCAGTTCGGCTAGAGCCCGGGTAGATACGCAGTATTTT. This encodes CASSSARARVDTQYF.

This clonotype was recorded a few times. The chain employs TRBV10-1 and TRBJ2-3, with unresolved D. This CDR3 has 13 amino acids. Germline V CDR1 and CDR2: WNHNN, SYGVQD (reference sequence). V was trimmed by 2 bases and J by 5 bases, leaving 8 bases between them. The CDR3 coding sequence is TGCGCCAGCAGTGAGCGACGGGTAGATACGCAGTATTTT. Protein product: CASSERRVDTQYF.

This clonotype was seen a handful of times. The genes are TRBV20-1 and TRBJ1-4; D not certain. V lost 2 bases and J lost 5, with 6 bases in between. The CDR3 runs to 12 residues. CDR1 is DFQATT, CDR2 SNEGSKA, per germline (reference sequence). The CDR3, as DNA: TGCAGTGCTAGAATCAGAAATGAAAAACTGTTTTTT. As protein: CSARIRNEKLFF.

CDR3 nucleotides: TGCAGTGCTGGGGCAGGGTATGGCTACACCTTC. This codes for CSAGAGYGYTF. The chain carries TRBV20-1 and TRBJ1-2, with D possibly being TRBD1 (5 bases). Germline V gene lookup returns CDR1 DFQATT and CDR2 SNEGSKA (reference sequence). V lost 5 bases and J lost 5, with 9 bases in between. The length of the CDR3 is 11 residues.

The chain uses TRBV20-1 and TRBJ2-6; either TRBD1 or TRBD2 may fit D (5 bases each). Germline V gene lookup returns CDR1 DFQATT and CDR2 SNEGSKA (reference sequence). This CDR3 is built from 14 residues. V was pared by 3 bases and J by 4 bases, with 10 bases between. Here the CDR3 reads CSASLGVGANVLTF. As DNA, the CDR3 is TGCAGTGCTAGTCTGGGGGTCGGGGCCAACGTCCTGACTTTC.

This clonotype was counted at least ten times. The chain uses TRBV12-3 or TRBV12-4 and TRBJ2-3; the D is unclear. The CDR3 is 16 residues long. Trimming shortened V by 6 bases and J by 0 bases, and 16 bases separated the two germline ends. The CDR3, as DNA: TGTGCCAGCAGCCCCACGGGTATCACTAGCACAGATACGCAGTATTTT. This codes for CASSPTGITSTDTQYF.

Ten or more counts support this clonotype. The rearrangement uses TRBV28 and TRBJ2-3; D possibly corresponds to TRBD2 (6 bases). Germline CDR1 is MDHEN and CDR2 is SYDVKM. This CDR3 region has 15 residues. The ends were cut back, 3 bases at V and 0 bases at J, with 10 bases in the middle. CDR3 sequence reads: CASSFLAGSTDTQYF. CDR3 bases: TGTGCCAGCAGTTTCTTGGCGGGGAGCACAGATACGCAGTATTTT. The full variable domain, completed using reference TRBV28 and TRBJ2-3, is DVKVTQSSRYLVKRTGEKVFLECVQDMDHENMFWYRQDPGLGLRLIYFSYDVKMKEKGDIPEGYSVSREKKERFSLILESASTNQTSMYLCASSFLAGSTDTQYFGPGTRLTVL.

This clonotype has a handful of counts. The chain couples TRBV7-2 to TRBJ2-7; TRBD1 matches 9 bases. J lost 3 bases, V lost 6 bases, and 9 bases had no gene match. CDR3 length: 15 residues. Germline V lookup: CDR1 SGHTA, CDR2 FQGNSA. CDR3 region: CASSREGQGNYEQYF. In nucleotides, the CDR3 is TGTGCCAGCAGTCGAGAGGGACAGGGTAACTACGAGCAGTACTTC.

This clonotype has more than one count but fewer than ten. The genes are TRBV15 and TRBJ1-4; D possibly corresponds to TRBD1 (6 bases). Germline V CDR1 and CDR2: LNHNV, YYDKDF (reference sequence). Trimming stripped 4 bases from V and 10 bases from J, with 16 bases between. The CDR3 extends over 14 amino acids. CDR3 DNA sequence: TGTGCCACCAGCACCCGGGACGCCAGGGGAAAACTGTTTTTT. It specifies CATSTRDARGKLFF.

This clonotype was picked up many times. Written as DNA, the CDR3 is TGTGCCACCAGCAGACCCGGTTACTACGAGCAGTACTTC. Residues: CATSRPGYYEQYF. The chain combines TRBV15 with TRBJ2-7; D remains unclear. Trimming removed 2 bases from V and 3 bases from J, with 8 bases in between. CDR3 length equals 13 residues. Germline V gene lookup returns CDR1 LNHNV and CDR2 YYDKDF (reference sequence). The variable domain in full, with the rest retrieved from reference TRBV15 and TRBJ2-7, is DAMVIQNPRYQVTQFGKPVTLSCSQTLNHNVMYWYQQKSSQAPKLLFHYYDKDFNNEADTPDNFQSRRPNTSFCFLDIRSPGLGDTAMYLCATSRPGYYEQYFGPGTRLTVT.

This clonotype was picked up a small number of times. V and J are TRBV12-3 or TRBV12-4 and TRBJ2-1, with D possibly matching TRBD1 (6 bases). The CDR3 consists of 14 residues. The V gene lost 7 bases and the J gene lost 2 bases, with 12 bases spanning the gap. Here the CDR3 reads CASTGEITYNEQFF. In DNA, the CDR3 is TGTGCCAGCACAGGGGAAATCACCTACAATGAGCAGTTCTTC.

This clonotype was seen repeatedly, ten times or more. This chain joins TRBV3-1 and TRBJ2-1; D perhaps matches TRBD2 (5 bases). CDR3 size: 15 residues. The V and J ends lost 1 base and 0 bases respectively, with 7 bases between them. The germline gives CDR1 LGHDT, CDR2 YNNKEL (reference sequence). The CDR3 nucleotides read TGTGCCAGCAGCCAAGTAGGGAGCTCCTACAATGAGCAGTTCTTC. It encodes CASSQVGSSYNEQFF.

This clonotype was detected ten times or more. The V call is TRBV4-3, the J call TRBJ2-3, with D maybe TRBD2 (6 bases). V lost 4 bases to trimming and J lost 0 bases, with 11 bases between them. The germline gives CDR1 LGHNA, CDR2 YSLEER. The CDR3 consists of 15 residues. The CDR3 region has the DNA TGCGCCAGCAGCCGGCGGGGATTCAGCACAGATACGCAGTATTTT. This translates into CASSRRGFSTDTQYF.

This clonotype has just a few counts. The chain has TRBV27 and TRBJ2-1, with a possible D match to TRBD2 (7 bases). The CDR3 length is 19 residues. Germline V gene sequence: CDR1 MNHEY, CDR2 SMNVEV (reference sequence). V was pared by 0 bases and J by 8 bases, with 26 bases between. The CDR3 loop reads CASSLSRKARGGRGDEQFF. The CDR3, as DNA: TGTGCCAGCAGTTTATCCAGAAAGGCGAGGGGGGGGCGAGGCGATGAGCAGTTCTTC.